Below are 9 T cell receptor beta chains sequenced from a single sample in a study of Ad26.COV2.S vaccination and SARS-CoV-2 variants. The method was immunoSEQ multiplex PCR; TCRdb's version includes in-frame clones alone and lacks a portion of them. Among 240,000 or so clones listed, roughly 88% were seen once. Treatment given: roughly 19 received Ad26.COV2.S at low or high dose, single or two shots; 5 received placebo; per-sample allocation not given. Sampling happened 63 days after the first vaccine or placebo injection. The starting material was peripheral blood, obtained in a trial of Ad26.COV2.S vaccine versus placebo. The receptors were sampled from a person between 18 and 65 years old who received the Ad26.COV2.S COVID-19 vaccine or a placebo.

CDR3 bases: TGCGCCAGCAGTGAATCCAGGGGACAGGGTGGTGATACGCAGTATTTT. Amino acids: CASSESRGQGGDTQYF. The chain combines TRBV10-1 with TRBJ2-3; the match to TRBD1 covers 9 bases. The V gene end was trimmed by 3 bases and the J gene end by 6 bases; junction bases not matched to a gene: 10. Germline V gene data show CDR1 as WNHNN and CDR2 as SYGVQD (reference sequence). The CDR3 spans 16 residues.

The chain links TRBV18 to TRBJ2-7; D might be TRBD1 (5 bases). The germline V gene encodes CDR1 KGHSH and CDR2 LQKENI. V lost 4 bases and J 2 bases, leaving 12 bases between the germline ends. The CDR3 has 14 amino acids. The CDR3 nucleotides are TGTGCCAGCTCACTTTTGGACACACCCTACGAGCAGTACTTC. Translated: CASSLLDTPYEQYF.

This clone was seen more than once but under ten times. The rearrangement uses TRBV11-2 and TRBJ1-5; TRBD1 matches at 7 bases. Germline loops: CDR1 SGHAT, CDR2 FQNNGV. V lost 4 bases and J lost 7; bases outside the gene matches: 13. The CDR3 has 16 residues. The DNA of the CDR3 is TGTGCCAGCAGCTCACTTGACAGGGCGGGCGGACAGCCCCAGCATTTT. It encodes CASSSLDRAGGQPQHF.

A few counts support this clone. The genes are TRBV6-1 and TRBJ2-4, with D maybe TRBD2 (6 bases). V was pared by 0 bases and J by 13 bases, with 10 bases between. This CDR3 contains 12 residues. CDR1 and CDR2 (germline): MNHNS, SASEGT. The CDR3 region has the DNA TGTGCCAGCAGTGAAGCGCTTCGGGGGCAGTACTTC. Translated: CASSEALRGQYF.

This chain joins TRBV19 and TRBJ1-2; TRBD1 might be the D (6 bases). This CDR3 spans 13 amino acids. Trimming removed 10 bases from V and 0 bases from J, with 12 bases in between. CDR1 is LNHDA and CDR2 is SQIVND in the germline V gene (reference sequence). The CDR3 sequence: CATEDRANYGYTF. The CDR3 nucleotides are TGTGCCACCGAGGACAGAGCTAACTATGGCTACACCTTC.

The gene calls are TRBV12-3 or TRBV12-4 and TRBJ1-1; D is undetermined. The CDR3 extends over 13 amino acids. Deletions cut 2 bases from V and 5 bases from J, with 9 bases between. CDR3 protein: CASSLKIGTEAFF. Here the CDR3 DNA reads TGTGCCAGCAGTTTAAAAATTGGTACTGAAGCTTTCTTT.

On this clone: The sample carries other DNA sequences with the same CDR3. The rearrangement uses TRBV7-9 and TRBJ1-4; D is uncertain. This CDR3 region has 15 residues. V was cut by 5 bases and J by 0 bases, with 10 bases left in between. In germline, CDR1 is SEHNR, CDR2 FQNEAQ (reference sequence). The CDR3 sequence: CASSLRAATNEKLFF. The CDR3 bases are TGTGCCAGCAGCCTACGAGCGGCAACTAATGAAAAACTGTTTTTT.

The V and J genes are TRBV27 and TRBJ2-3, with 10 bases matching TRBD2. This CDR3 spans 16 amino acids. The germline V gene encodes CDR1 MNHEY and CDR2 SMNVEV (reference sequence). V lost 7 bases, J lost 0 bases, and 7 bases stayed unmatched. This CDR3 is CASTLSGRLSTDTQYF. The CDR3 nucleotides are TGTGCCAGCACCCTTAGCGGGAGGTTGAGCACAGATACGCAGTATTTT.

A note on this clone: A read error may produce the germline difference seen at one junction end. The chain carries TRBV3-1 (or the pseudogene TRBV3-2) and TRBJ2-7; D unresolved. This CDR3 has 13 amino acids. Germline CDR1 reads LGHDT; CDR2 reads YNNKEL (reference sequence). The CDR3 here is CASSQSPAYEQHF. CDR3 sequence (DNA): TGTGCCAGCAGCCAGTCCCCTGCCTACGAGCAGCACTTC.